The present entry profiles one T cell receptor (beta chain) with its context. This CDR3 is built from 15 residues. The junction had 5 bases not matched to a gene; V was cut back by 1 base and J by 3 bases. Germline-derived CDR1 and CDR2 are MDHEN and SYDVKM. Cells designated naive CD8 were CD45RO-negative and were positively selected for CCR7, with terminally differentiated effector memory CD45RA+ cells excluded. This record comes from a study of shared clonotypes between healthy human individuals. The authors split each subset's genomic DNA evenly across several immunoSEQ plates. Sequencing was performed with immunoSEQ multiplex PCR; in TCRdb, only in-frame clones are kept and a portion is missing. Of roughly 2,000,000 clones detected, around 93% appear once; the ten largest clones hold under 2%.

The chain is built from TRBV28 and TRBJ2-7; 8 nucleotides align to TRBD2. The sequenced material came from naive CD8+ T cells from PBMCs. The receptor was isolated from a man between 18 and 35 years old in good health. Some clones in this sample may be carry-over from other donors' samples. The CDR3, as DNA: TGTGCCAGCAGTTTATCTTTTAGCGGGAACTACGAGCAGTACTTC. Its protein product is CASSLSFSGNYEQYF. Full variable domain (remainder filled in from reference TRBV28 and TRBJ2-7): DVKVTQSSRYLVKRTGEKVFLECVQDMDHENMFWYRQDPGLGLRLIYFSYDVKMKEKGDIPEGYSVSREKKERFSLILESASTNQTSMYLCASSLSFSGNYEQYFGPGTRLTVT.